The clone carrying this TCR beta chain was counted at least ten times. Antigen unknown. Amplification of TCR alpha and beta CDR3 regions from RNA used iRepertoire nested multiplex PCR. Input was roughly 100-450 ng of tissue mRNA or PBMC total RNA. TCRdb re-called the multiplex PCR reads through MiXCR, storing one row per CDR3 protein. The sample holds around 140,000 distinct CDR3 sequences; about two fifths are singletons and the top ten take around 20%. The data belong to a study of glioma-infiltrating T cells. Whole-study findings and limits: Non-neoplastic patients had below-expected tissue-blood divergence, while all gliomas exceeded expectation. Very few CDR3 sequences were shared between tissue and blood.

The V gene lost 1 base and the J gene lost 7 bases, with 23 bases spanning the gap. CDR1 MGHRA and CDR2 YSYEKL come from the germline V gene. This CDR3 spans 18 amino acids. The receptor was derived from a human donor with low-grade glioma or glioblastoma, undergoing nonglioma brain surgery, or in good health (not recorded which). The sequenced material came from glioma tissue, nonneoplastic brain tissue, or PBMCs (not recorded which). V usage is TRBV4-1 and J usage is TRBJ2-1; D call uncertain. This CDR3 reads CASSQASLNSLQRNEQFF. CDR3 bases: TGCGCCAGCAGCCAAGCGTCCCTCAACAGCCTCCAGCGAAATGAGCAGTTCTTC.